Listed here are 10 T cell receptor beta chains from one sample, sequenced in a study of blood T cell repertoires in COVID-19. Repertoires were generated with immunoSEQ multiplex PCR, while TCRdb's copy carries only in-frame clones and drops some. The sample includes about 270,000 clones, 85% to 90% seen only once; the top ten take about 4%. The sequencing sample was made of PBMCs or T cells enriched from blood (not recorded which). All receptors come from a woman in her thirties with acute COVID-19.

The chain combines TRBV7-6 with TRBJ2-1; possibly TRBD1 for D (5 bases). The V gene's germline CDR1 is SGHVS and CDR2 FNYEAQ. The CDR3 runs to 15 residues. V was clipped by 5 bases and J by 4 bases, with 15 bases between them. The CDR3 region is CASSQGRQTYNEQFF. The DNA for the CDR3 is TGTGCCAGCAGCCAGGGCCGACAGACTTACAATGAGCAGTTCTTC.

The V and J genes are TRBV28 and TRBJ2-7, with D maybe TRBD2 (6 bases). Germline V gene lookup returns CDR1 MDHEN and CDR2 SYDVKM. The V and J ends lost 4 bases and 1 base respectively, with 14 bases between them. There are 15 residues in the CDR3. This chain's CDR3 is CASSSHGGNSYEQYF. The CDR3 nucleotides read TGTGCCAGCAGTTCCCACGGGGGTAATTCCTACGAGCAGTACTTC.

This chain links TRBV28 with TRBJ2-3; tentative D call: TRBD2 (6 bases). The CDR3 sequence is 14 residues long. CDR1 is MDHEN and CDR2 is SYDVKM in the germline V gene. Trimming removed 8 bases at V and 3 bases at J, with 15 bases between. The CDR3 DNA is TGTGCCAGCGCGGCGGCCGGGAGAACAGATACGCAGTATTTT. Amino acids: CASAAAGRTDTQYF.

The chain recombines TRBV10-3 with TRBJ2-2; TRBD1 aligns across 12 bases. The CDR3 length is 18 residues. Germline V CDR1 and CDR2: ENHRY, SYGVKD. The junction had 4 bases not matched to a gene; V was cut back by 2 bases and J by 0 bases. The CDR3 region is CAISEAGQGASNTGELFF. Written as DNA, the CDR3 is TGTGCCATCAGTGAGGCGGGACAGGGGGCTTCGAACACCGGGGAGCTGTTTTTT.

This chain uses TRBV10-1 with TRBJ1-1; a weak D match, TRBD1 (6 bases). The CDR3 has 16 amino acids. CDR1 WNHNN and CDR2 SYGVQD come from the germline V gene (reference sequence). Trimming took off 7 bases at V and 0 bases at J, with 18 bases between the two ends. For the CDR3, the DNA is TGCGCCAGCACCCCGGACAGTTCCACCATGAACACTGAAGCTTTCTTT. Translated, it gives CASTPDSSTMNTEAFF.

The V and J genes are TRBV11-2 and TRBJ2-6, with 8 bases identical to TRBD2. With V trimmed by 1 base and J by 0 bases, 5 bases remained unmatched. CDR3 length equals 18 residues. The germline CDR1 and CDR2 sequences are SGHAT and FQNNGV. Here the CDR3 DNA reads TGTGCCAGCAGCTTAGGCCCGGGGGGGGGCTCTGGGGCCAACGTCCTGACTTTC. This translates into CASSLGPGGGSGANVLTF.

This clone was recorded once. The chain uses TRBV24-1 and TRBJ2-3; D is perhaps TRBD2 (5 bases). Trimming removed 0 bases at V and 7 bases at J, with 16 bases between. The CDR3 sequence is 16 residues long. Germline V gene sequence: CDR1 KGHDR, CDR2 SFDVKD. The CDR3 DNA is TGTGCCACCAGTGATTTGCGCCCGGGGTCGTTGCATACGCAGTATTTT. It codes for CATSDLRPGSLHTQYF.

The chain links TRBV3-1 (or the pseudogene TRBV3-2) to TRBJ2-7; tentatively, D is TRBD2 (6 bases). Germline CDR1 is LGHDT and CDR2 is YNNKEL (reference sequence). The CDR3 has 17 amino acids. V was trimmed by 1 base and J by 2 bases, leaving 18 bases between them. The CDR3: CASSQAPGGPRPYEQYF. Written as DNA, the CDR3 is TGTGCCAGCAGCCAAGCCCCTGGAGGGCCGCGTCCCTACGAGCAGTACTTC.

This chain links TRBV29-1 with TRBJ1-6; possibly TRBD1 for D (5 bases). The CDR3 is 12 residues long. Germline V lookup: CDR1 SQVTM, CDR2 ANQGSEA. Deletions cut 6 bases from V and 11 bases from J, with 14 bases between. The CDR3 DNA reads TGCAGCGTCGCCGACAGTTCCCCACCCCTCCACTTT. This sequence encodes CSVADSSPPLHF.

DNA of the CDR3: TGTGCCAGCAGCTTGGACAGGGAACAAGAGACCCAGTACTTC. Translation: CASSLDREQETQYF. This chain joins TRBV5-4 and TRBJ2-5; tentative D call: TRBD1 (6 bases). V was trimmed by 0 bases and J by 2 bases, leaving 8 bases between them. The CDR3 sequence is 14 residues long. Germline loops: CDR1 SGHNT, CDR2 YYREEE (reference sequence). Based on the CDR3 plus reference TRBV5-4 and TRBJ2-5, the full variable domain is ETGVTQSPTHLIKTRGQQVTLRCSSQSGHNTVSWYQQALGQGPQFIFQYYREEENGRGNFPPRFSGLQFPNYSSELNVNALELDDSALYLCASSLDREQETQYFGPGTRLLVL.